This passage covers 8 T cell receptor beta chains from one sample sequenced in a study of blood T cells in healthy people across ages. Next came a second PCR, run for about 7 to 12 cycles, which used a sample-barcoded 5' primer along with a J-beta primer mix. Via MiXCR, TCRdb re-called the 5' RACE reads, giving one row per CDR3 protein. Of 600,000 to 1,000,000 distinct CDR3 sequences listed, roughly 64% are singletons. Sample: blood. All receptors derive from a man aged 25 to 40 in good health.

The chain uses TRBV28 and TRBJ1-2; D is possibly TRBD1 (5 bases). The CDR3 runs 15 residues. Between the trimmed V and J ends, which lost 5 bases and 0 bases, there was a span of 13 bases. Per the germline V gene, CDR1 is MDHEN and CDR2 is SYDVKM. The CDR3, as DNA: TGTGCCAGCAGTGAAGAGACAGCGGCTAACTATGGCTACACCTTC. It encodes CASSEETAANYGYTF.

The chain uses TRBV6-6 and TRBJ1-6; tentatively, D is TRBD1 (5 bases). Germline-derived CDR1 and CDR2 are MNHNY and SVGAGI (reference sequence). V was trimmed by 7 bases and J by 8 bases, leaving 12 bases between them. The CDR3 covers 13 residues. Here the CDR3 DNA reads TGTGCCAGCACGTACGGGGGTGATTCACCCCTCCACTTT. The encoded protein is CASTYGGDSPLHF.

The V call is TRBV20-1, the J call TRBJ2-1, with 10 bases aligning to TRBD2. The J segment lost 8 bases and the V segment lost 3 bases, leaving 7 bases of the junction unmatched. Germline CDR1 DFQATT, CDR2 SNEGSKA (reference sequence). The CDR3 is 14 residues long. CDR3 coding DNA: TGCAGTGCTAGGGGAAGCGGGGGGGCGTATGAGCAGTTCTTC. Protein product: CSARGSGGAYEQFF.

The genes are TRBV29-1 and TRBJ2-1, with 8 bases matching TRBD2. The germline V gene encodes CDR1 SQVTM and CDR2 ANQGSEA. J lost 4 bases, V lost 3 bases, and 2 bases had no gene match. The CDR3 contains 13 residues. In nucleotides, the CDR3 is TGCAGCGTTGAGAGCGGGGGATACAATGAGCAGTTCTTC. It codes for CSVESGGYNEQFF.

The genes are TRBV7-8 and TRBJ1-1, with 7 bases identical to TRBD1. V dropped 4 bases and J dropped 0; count of bases not matched to a gene: 5. Germline V gene lookup returns CDR1 SGHVS and CDR2 FQNEAQ. The CDR3 is 15 amino acids. The chain's CDR3 is CASSSRQGMNTEAFF. The CDR3 DNA is TGTGCCAGCAGCTCCCGACAGGGAATGAACACTGAAGCTTTCTTT.

This chain connects TRBV6-1 to TRBJ2-7, with D hard to call. Trimming shortened V by 5 bases and J by 6 bases, and 14 bases separated the two germline ends. CDR1 is MNHNS and CDR2 is SASEGT in the germline V gene. CDR3 length: 13 amino acids. CDR3 residues: CASSSNGLTEQYF. The DNA for the CDR3 is TGTGCCAGCAGTTCCAACGGGTTGACCGAGCAGTACTTC.

This clonotype was detected a few times. The chain joins TRBV5-1 to TRBJ2-7; D call uncertain. V was trimmed by 1 base and J by 7 bases, leaving 9 bases between them. Germline CDR1 reads SGHRS; CDR2 reads YFSETQ. The CDR3 totals 12 residues. In DNA form, the CDR3 reads TGCGCCAGCAGCTTGCCCGGGCCAGAGCAGTACTTC. Its translation is CASSLPGPEQYF.

This chain's CDR3 is CASSPRIRNEQFF. The CDR3 DNA is TGTGCCAGCAGCCCCCGCATCCGTAATGAGCAGTTCTTC. The chain recombines TRBV2 with TRBJ2-1, with D unclear. Germline CDR1 is SNHLY and CDR2 is FYNNEI. V shed 6 bases and J shed 7 bases, with 13 bases lying between them. The CDR3 consists of 13 residues.